This T cell receptor (beta chain) is from a study of preoperative IRX-2 immunotherapy in early breast cancer. Method: immunoSEQ multiplex PCR; TCRdb's copy keeps in-frame clones and lacks some. Of about 98,000 clones in the sample, 75% to 90% were seen once. Regarding this clone: Sequence at one end of the junction differs from germline and may be a read error.

In germline, CDR1 is MNHGY, CDR2 SAAAGT. The CDR3 totals 13 residues. Treatment noted: preoperative locoregional IRX-2 cytokine immunotherapy. Preoperative locoregional IRX-2 cytokine immunotherapy was tested in the phase Ib source study. This chain uses TRBV6-8 with TRBJ1-6; 8 bases match TRBD1. The sequencing used tumor tissue, collected after IRX-2 immunotherapy. This TCR was sampled from a human donor with breast cancer. For the CDR3, the DNA is TGTGCCATCAGTGGACAGGGTAATTCACCCCTCCACTTT. Protein sequence: CAISGQGNSPLHF.